These 12 T cell receptor beta chains came from one sample sequenced in a study of cytomegalovirus exposure and HLA in healthy donors. PCR was performed using 60 Vbeta and 13 Jbeta primers. Here immunoSEQ multiplex PCR was the method, and the copy in TCRdb shows in-frame clones only, minus some. Of over 110,000 clones detected, around 85% appear once; the ten largest clones hold roughly 8.8%. Sequenced input: PBMCs. These TCRs come from a woman in her fifties or sixties in good health and CMV-seropositive.

J is TRBJ2-3 and V is TRBV6-1; no firm D call. The CDR3 contains 14 residues. Trimming pared 8 bases from V and 3 bases from J, leaving 15 bases between. Germline-derived CDR1 and CDR2 are MNHNS and SASEGT. CDR3 sequence reads: CASASERRTDTQYF. As DNA, the CDR3 is TGTGCCAGCGCCTCGGAGCGAAGAACAGATACGCAGTATTTT.

This rearrangement joins TRBV7-3 to TRBJ2-7; perhaps TRBD1 as D (5 bases). This CDR3 has 13 amino acids. Germline V gene data show CDR1 as SGHTA and CDR2 as FQGTGA. Trimming cost V 2 bases and J 6 bases, with 11 bases left between them. CDR3 loop: CASSLEGVSEQYF. CDR3 DNA: TGTGCCAGCAGCTTAGAAGGGGTGAGCGAGCAGTACTTC.

The chain carries TRBV28 and TRBJ1-5; no clear D gene. The CDR3 sequence is 12 residues long. The V and J ends lost 7 bases and 0 bases respectively, with 4 bases between them. The germline V gene encodes CDR1 MDHEN and CDR2 SYDVKM. The CDR3 coding sequence is TGTGCCAGCATTAGTAGCAATCAGCCCCAGCATTTT. Protein sequence: CASISSNQPQHF.

To note about this clone: A much bigger clone sits one base away, suggesting this may be a read error. The rearrangement links TRBV2 to TRBJ2-3; 10 bases map to TRBD2. Germline trimming cut 6 bases from V and 1 base from J; bases unmatched to any gene: 1. This CDR3 has 14 amino acids. CDR1 is SNHLY, CDR2 FYNNEI, per germline. The CDR3 sequence: CASSLAGGTDTQYF. In nucleotides, the CDR3 is TGTGCCAGCAGCCTAGCGGGGGGCACAGATACGCAGTATTTT.

This clone was counted a few times. J is TRBJ2-7 and V is TRBV7-9; 9 bases fit TRBD1. CDR1 and CDR2 (germline): SEHNR, FQNEAQ (reference sequence). After removal of 6 bases from V and 7 bases from J, the junction contained 10 bases not matched to a gene. The CDR3 extends over 14 amino acids. CDR3 amino acids: CASSFLTGGGEQYF. DNA for the CDR3: TGTGCCAGCAGTTTTCTGACAGGGGGAGGTGAGCAGTACTTC.

CDR3 protein: CASSYGDRGWLGYTF. CDR3 nucleotides: TGTGCCAGCAGTTACGGGGACAGGGGGTGGTTAGGCTACACCTTC. J is TRBJ1-2 and V is TRBV6-5, with 11 positions matching TRBD1. The CDR3 sequence is 15 residues long. Germline V gives CDR1 MNHEY, CDR2 SVGAGI. V trimming: 2 bases; J trimming: 8 bases; junction bases outside the gene matches: 7.

The chain recombines TRBV7-2 with TRBJ1-2; 7 nucleotides line up with TRBD1. Trimming took 5 bases from V and 3 from J; bases not matched to a gene: 9. This CDR3 spans 15 amino acids. Germline assignment: CDR1 SGHTA and CDR2 FQGNSA. The CDR3 loop reads CASSPETGTYYGYTF. For the CDR3, the DNA is TGTGCCAGCAGCCCCGAGACAGGGACTTACTATGGCTACACCTTC.

The J gene is TRBJ1-1, the V gene TRBV6-6; D is undetermined. CDR3 length: 11 amino acids. Trimming left V 0 bases short and J 11 bases short, with 7 bases between. The germline V gene encodes CDR1 MNHNY and CDR2 SVGAGI (reference sequence). The CDR3 bases are TGTGCCAGCAGTTACTCGAACTTGGCTTTCTTT. Translating it yields CASSYSNLAFF.

The chain employs TRBV10-3 and TRBJ2-1; TRBD2 aligns across 11 bases. The J segment lost 9 bases and the V segment lost 0 bases, leaving 13 bases of the junction unmatched. The CDR3 extends over 18 amino acids. CDR1 and CDR2 (germline): ENHRY, SYGVKD. The CDR3: CAISESITSGGAPVEQFF. As DNA, the CDR3 is TGTGCCATCAGTGAGTCGATTACTAGCGGGGGAGCGCCTGTTGAGCAGTTCTTC.

The chain links TRBV7-8 to TRBJ1-6; 7 nucleotides line up with TRBD1. CDR1 and CDR2 (germline): SGHVS, FQNEAQ. The CDR3 contains 15 residues. V lost 1 base to trimming and J lost 8 bases; unmatched junction nucleotides: 5. The CDR3: CASSLGITGDSPLHF. The CDR3 DNA reads TGTGCCAGCAGCTTAGGAATAACAGGGGATTCACCCCTCCACTTT.

The chain employs TRBV2 and TRBJ2-1; D possibly corresponds to TRBD1 (5 bases). From germline, CDR1 is SNHLY and CDR2 FYNNEI. The CDR3 is made up of 14 amino acids. The V gene lost 2 bases and the J gene lost 3 bases, with 8 bases spanning the gap. The CDR3 loop is CASSEQGSYNEQFF. The CDR3 DNA sequence: TGTGCCAGCAGTGAACAGGGAAGCTACAATGAGCAGTTCTTC.

This chain uses TRBV6-5 with TRBJ2-5; 9 bases match TRBD1. The J call may be faulty, since TRBJ2-7 better matches the DNA end. Per the germline V gene, CDR1 is MNHEY and CDR2 is SVGAGI. The CDR3 spans 16 residues. CDR3 coding DNA: TGTGCCAGCAGTTACCGGGCTCGGGGACAGGGATACGAGCAGTACTTC. This encodes CASSYRARGQGYEQYF.